The clone carrying this T cell receptor (beta chain) is a singleton in its sample. Per the study methods: Scientists estimated how many nucleated cells there were by amplifying reference gene primers. Generated by immunoSEQ multiplex PCR, the TCRdb table keeps only in-frame clones and is missing some. Clone size and V and J calls were adopted from that table, with D and trimming inferred from the DNA. The sample holds about 370,000 clones; roughly 90% are singletons and the top ten take 3%. This record belongs to a study of blood T cell repertoires in COVID-19. For the study at large: Italy, Spain and the United States were the sources of the convalescent and acute COVID-19 samples. PBMCs, B-cell-depleted T cells, or T cells were the source of the cDNA or gDNA that made up the material.

What was sequenced was peripheral blood. This receptor was taken from a woman between 25 and 40 years old with COVID-19, enrolled during active disease.

CDR3 nucleotides: TGTGCCAGCAGTGAACACAGCGGGGTTGCCTACAATGAGCAGTTCTTC. This gives the protein CASSEHSGVAYNEQFF. J is TRBJ2-1 and V is TRBV25-1, with 7 nucleotides matching TRBD2. The V segment lost 2 bases and the J segment 2 bases; nucleotides outside the gene matches: 6. The CDR3 has 16 residues. CDR1 MGHDK and CDR2 SYGVNS come from the germline V gene.